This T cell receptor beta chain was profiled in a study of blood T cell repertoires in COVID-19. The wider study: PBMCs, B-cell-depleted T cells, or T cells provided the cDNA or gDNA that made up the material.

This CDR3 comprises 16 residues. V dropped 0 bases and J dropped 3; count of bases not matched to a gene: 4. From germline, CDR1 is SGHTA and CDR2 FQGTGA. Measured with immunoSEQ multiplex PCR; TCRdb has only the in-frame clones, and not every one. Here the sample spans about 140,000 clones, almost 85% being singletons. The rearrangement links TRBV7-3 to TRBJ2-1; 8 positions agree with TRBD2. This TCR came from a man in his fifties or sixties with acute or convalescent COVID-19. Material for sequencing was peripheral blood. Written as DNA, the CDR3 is TGTGCCAGCAGCTTAACAGCGGGAGCGGGCTACAATGAGCAGTTCTTC. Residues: CASSLTAGAGYNEQFF.